Listed here are 7 T cell receptor beta chains from one sample, sequenced in a study of beta chain features in type 1 diabetes. Isolated RNA was reverse transcribed in full, so expressed TCRB transcripts were sequenced. Sequenced by immunoSEQ multiplex PCR; TCRdb stores in-frame clones only, minus some. The sample includes over 300,000 clones, 6.5% to 10% of them seen just once. The specimen sequenced was central memory CD4+ T cells from blood. The source is a woman under 30 in good health.

This sequence joins TRBV10-2 and TRBJ2-1, with 7 bases that match TRBD1. Per germline, CDR1 WSHSY and CDR2 SAAADI. The ends lost 8 bases at V and 4 bases at J; junction bases unmatched: 8. This CDR3 has 14 amino acids. The CDR3, as DNA: TGCGCCAGCGGGGACAGTACTCAATACAATGAGCAGTTCTTC. This encodes CASGDSTQYNEQFF.

Here the CDR3 reads CASGGDSNQPQHF. CDR3 nucleotides: TGTGCCAGCGGCGGGGACAGCAATCAGCCCCAGCATTTT. V gene TRBV2 combines with J gene TRBJ1-5; D may be TRBD1 (5 bases). The CDR3 is 13 residues long. CDR1 and CDR2 (germline): SNHLY, FYNNEI. V lost 8 bases and J lost 1, with 9 bases in between.

CDR3 DNA sequence: TGTGCCAGCAGCTTAGCGTACTACGGCACAGATACGCAGTATTTT. It yields the protein CASSLAYYGTDTQYF. This chain connects TRBV7-2 to TRBJ2-3, with D uncertain. This CDR3 comprises 15 residues. Deletions cut 0 bases from V and 1 base from J, with 8 bases between. CDR1 and CDR2 from the germline V gene are SGHTA and FQGNSA.

This clone was observed at least ten times. The rearrangement uses TRBV9 and TRBJ2-1; 7 positions agree with TRBD2. V was pared by 0 bases and J by 0 bases, with 3 bases of the junction left unmatched. The germline V gene encodes CDR1 SGDLS and CDR2 YYNGEE. The CDR3 extends over 16 amino acids. CDR3 protein: CASSVVAGNSYNEQFF. The DNA for the CDR3 is TGTGCCAGCAGCGTAGTAGCGGGTAACTCCTACAATGAGCAGTTCTTC.

This clone was observed a few times. Other nucleotide sequences from this sample produce the same CDR3. The rearrangement links TRBV9 to TRBJ2-7; D is uncertain. The CDR3 extends over 14 amino acids. Germline V gene sequence: CDR1 SGDLS, CDR2 YYNGEE. With 0 bases removed from V and 5 bases from J, the gap between germline ends came to 12 bases. Here the CDR3 reads CASSVDLGRDEQYF. The CDR3 bases are TGTGCCAGCAGCGTAGATTTGGGTCGGGACGAGCAGTACTTC.

The rearrangement joins TRBV27 to TRBJ2-7; TRBD1 agrees at 11 bases. Germline V gives CDR1 MNHEY, CDR2 SMNVEV (reference sequence). V lost 5 bases to trimming and J lost 3 bases; unmatched junction nucleotides: 6. The CDR3 contains 15 residues. The DNA of the CDR3 is TGTGCCAGCAGTCGAATAGGGACAGGGGGCTACGAGCAGTACTTC. The encoded protein is CASSRIGTGGYEQYF.

This clone was seen at least ten times. The rearrangement links TRBV2 to TRBJ2-1; D is perhaps TRBD2 (6 bases). From germline, CDR1 is SNHLY and CDR2 FYNNEI. This CDR3 region has 16 residues. V was pared by 1 base and J by 5 bases, with 15 bases between. The CDR3 reads CASSEELADSHNEQFF. The CDR3 bases are TGTGCCAGCAGTGAAGAACTAGCAGACTCTCACAATGAGCAGTTCTTC.